This T cell receptor beta chain was documented in a study of CD8+ T cells in alopecia areata. Treatment of the sample: oral pan-JAK inhibitor, 5-10 mg twice daily. The sequencing template was cDNA reverse transcribed from extracted RNA. Profiling relied on immunoSEQ multiplex PCR, and the TCRdb table lists in-frame clones only, not all of them. The data hold more than 100,000 clones, with around 56% observed a single time. The sample was CD4+ T cells sorted from blood, taken at week 4, from a patient treated with tofacitinib. The source is a human donor with alopecia areata.

CDR3 in amino acids: CASTPLFGTQYF. In DNA, the CDR3 is TGTGCCAGCACCCCTCTATTCGGAACCCAGTACTTC. The genes are TRBV5-5 and TRBJ2-5; D unclear. V lost 6 bases and J 8 bases, leaving 14 bases between the germline ends. CDR1 is SGHKS, CDR2 YYEKEE, per germline (reference sequence). The CDR3 extends over 12 amino acids. The complete variable domain, with remaining parts taken from reference TRBV5-5 and TRBJ2-5, reads DAGVTQSPTHLIKTRGQQVTLRCSPISGHKSVSWYQQVLGQGPQFIFQYYEKEERGRGNFPDRFSARQFPNYSSELNVNALLLGDSALYLCASTPLFGTQYFGPGTRLLVL.